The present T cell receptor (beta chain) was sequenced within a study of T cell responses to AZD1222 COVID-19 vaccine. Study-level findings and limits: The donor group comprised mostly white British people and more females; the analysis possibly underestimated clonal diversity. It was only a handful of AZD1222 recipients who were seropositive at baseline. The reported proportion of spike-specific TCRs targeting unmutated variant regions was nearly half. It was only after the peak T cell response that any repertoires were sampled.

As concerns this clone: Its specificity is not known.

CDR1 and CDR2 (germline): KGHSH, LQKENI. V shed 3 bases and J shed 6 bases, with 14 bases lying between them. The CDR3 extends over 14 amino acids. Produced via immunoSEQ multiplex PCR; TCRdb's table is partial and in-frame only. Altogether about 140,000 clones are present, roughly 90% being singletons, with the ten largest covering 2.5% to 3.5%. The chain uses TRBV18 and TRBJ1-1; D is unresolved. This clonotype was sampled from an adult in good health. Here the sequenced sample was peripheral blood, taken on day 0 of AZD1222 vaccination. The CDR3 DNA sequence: TGTGCCAGCTCACCCTTCAAGGACGGCCCTGAAGCTTTCTTT. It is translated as CASSPFKDGPEAFF.